This T cell receptor (beta chain) derives from a study of T cell responses to AZD1222 COVID-19 vaccine. Whole-study context: Second doses that came at about 4 or about 12 weeks were put together.

Germline assignment: CDR1 SGHNT and CDR2 YENEEA. CDR3 size: 12 residues. V lost 6 bases and J lost 2, with 8 bases in between. To note about this clone: The antigen is unknown.

Generated by immunoSEQ multiplex PCR, the TCRdb table keeps only in-frame clones and is missing some. The data hold 150,000 or so clones, with roughly 91% observed a single time. Study observations and caveats: Repertoire sampling was restricted to post-peak T cell response timepoints. With two AZD1222 doses given, Spike-specific TCR breadth and depth both rose. Nearly half of unique spike-specific TCRs reportedly avoided B.1.351 and B.1.1.7 mutated regions.

This clonotype was obtained from an adult in good health. The chain joins TRBV11-3 to TRBJ2-7, with D tentatively TRBD2 (5 bases). The sequencing used peripheral blood, collected on day 0 of AZD1222 vaccination. The CDR3 DNA sequence: TGTGCCAGCAGGGGAGTCGCCTACGAGCAGTACTTC. Protein: CASRGVAYEQYF.